This TCR beta chain was retrieved from a study of shared clonotypes between healthy human individuals. The study, taken as a whole, reports: Limited genetic and exposure-history diversity came from having few donors.

Every donor was a Caucasian adult from Nashville, Tennessee. Loaded into unsorted PBMC replicate PCRs was about 0.3 ug DNA, 30,000 to 35,000 T cell genomes. Authors' processing steps: Filtering differed, since immunoSEQ gave only junction sequences and no quality scores. Libraries were prepared by immunoSEQ multiplex PCR; TCRdb keeps only in-frame clonotypes and omits some of them. V and J calls and clone size are copied from that table; D and trimming were computed from the DNA. The table includes hundreds of thousands of clones, 75% to 80% detected once. Of note for this clone: Its antigen remains unidentified.

The CDR3 totals 15 residues. The V gene's germline CDR1 is LGHNA and CDR2 YNFKEQ. Trimming removed 3 bases at V and 5 bases at J, with 16 bases between. The clonotype comes from a woman between 40 and 55 years old in good health. Some clones in this sample may be carry-over from other donors' samples. Sequenced material: PBMCs. This chain uses TRBV4-2 with TRBJ2-5; D is possibly TRBD1 (6 bases). CDR3 sequence reads: CASSQANRVDETQYF. The DNA for the CDR3 is TGTGCCAGCAGCCAGGCGAACAGGGTGGACGAGACCCAGTACTTC.